The source of this TCR beta chain is a study of long-term antiretroviral therapy in people with HIV (dated by TCRdb to between 2021 and 2022). For the study in its entirety: The earliest samples were collected roughly a decade before the 2015 WHO recommendation for immediate ART, at a time when ART was usually postponed until CD4 counts fell. About 40% of the roughly 30 participants with HIV were female. No cross-contamination during QIAcube processing was shown when test extractions of a monoclonal T-cell line were performed alongside over 25 polyclonal samples. A total of some 200 cryopreserved PBMC samples came from approximately 30 adults with confirmed HIV infection and were collected serially over a mean of roughly 6 years (range 1-12). A retrospective serial study tested whether changes in peripheral blood TRB repertoire composition and diversity were associated with ART initiation and durable HIV suppression.

For this clone: Its cognate antigen has yet to be identified. No base quality information exists; no much larger clone differs at one position.

The immunoSEQ hsTCRB v3.0 assay was used at survey level resolution for TRB variable region sequencing. The targeted TRB sequencing depth was about 40,000-55,000 T-cell genomes per sample. An Illumina MiSeq with a v3 150-cycle kit was used to sequence the pooled TRB libraries. For the original study's pipeline: Repertoire analysis was performed in R inside a reproducible Nextflow workflow that covered QC, data transformation and analysis. Custom analyses were implemented in LymphoSeq2, an R package for AIRR-Seq data exploration. A few samples yielding fewer than 5000 total TRB sequences were excluded, leaving 188 analyzed HIV repertoires. Among the approximately 180 retained HIV repertoires, about 60 were collected before ART initiation and 120 to 140 were collected after ART initiation. Repertoires were downsampled to 5000 TRB nucleotide sequences, with summary statistics averaged over 100 downsampling iterations. The analysis kept only TRB sequences whose CDR3 regions were at least seven amino acids long. Two measures captured diversity: a Shannon entropy-derived clonality score and the Gini coefficient. In the repertoire networks, any two of the top 5000 CDR3 amino acid sequences were connected whenever the two sequences differed by an edit distance of one. For TRB CDR3 amino acid sequences, antigen specificity groups and MHC restriction were predicted with GLIPH2. CDR3 amino acid sequences were matched against VDJdb and McPAS-TCR to flag known CMV, EBV, HIV or tissue antigen associations. Pre-ART, post-ART and control groups were compared with Wilcoxon signed-rank tests and Holm-Bonferroni correction. TCRdb took over this immuneACCESS table, retaining in-frame rearrangements with V and J assigned. Such tables are incomplete; in checked studies, under half of the missing clones stem from an unresolved V gene, and the remainder is unexplained. V and J calls and clone size are copied from that table; D and trimming were computed from the DNA. This sample gives around 39,000 clones in total; about four fifths of them show up just once. The ten largest account for roughly 6.3% of the sample.

Trimming removed 5 bases from V and 1 base from J, leaving 18 bases between the germline ends. Looking up the germline V gene (reference sequence) yields CDR1 MNHEY and CDR2 SMNVEV. The CDR3 holds 17 amino acids from the cysteine to the phenylalanine. The sequence is cut down to CDR3 DNA, 51 bases in frame from base 1. Broader findings and caveats from the paper: Starting ART was linked to a significant rise in TRB diversity, yet even after long-term ART the diversity remained significantly lower than in transplant donor controls. Compared with controls, HIV repertoires had narrower CDR3 length ranges, and the network structure pointed to an antigen-experienced repertoire that shifted only slightly toward naive after ART. The samples span the years 2004 to 2017, and the ART regimens used may be less effective than current regimens. Inferences about post-ART repertoire changes were limited because no data were available on ART adherence, viral resistance or therapy changes. Because pre-ART samples had limited cell numbers, profiling was done on unsorted PBMC rather than on sorted CD4+ and CD8+ T cells. Because PBMC availability was limited, only the TCR beta chain was sequenced, with no alpha chain pairing. Expanded TRB clones identified before ART initiation dominated the repertoire across all time points, though the dominance fluctuated and decreased in many PLHIV after ART.

Participants were included only if at least one PBMC sample before ART initiation and at least two post-ART samples were available. Every participant with HIV received treatment in the United States of America. Before DNA extraction, cryopreserved samples of about 0.95-10 million PBMC were thawed and then washed. At the time of the earliest PBMC sample, participants with HIV were aged between about 20 and 60 years. PBMC samples were contributed by each participant from 1-4 timepoints before ART initiation and 2-8 timepoints after ART initiation, with a median of 7 samples. Serial HIV viral load, CD4+ T-cell count, ART history and demographic data were obtained for every participant. Genomic DNA was extracted from unsorted PBMC with a Qiagen kit on a QIAcube, processed in batches of 12 samples.

The sequences come from unsorted PBMCs, collected 1 year after starting antiretroviral therapy. Recombination connected TRBV27 to TRBJ1-3; the D gene cannot be resolved reliably. This clonotype was obtained from a man between 18 and 29 years old with HIV. The CDR3 amino acid sequence is: CASSTYSGRRSGNTIYF. The DNA sequence reads TGTGCCAGCAGTACATACTCTGGACGGCGTTCTGGAAACACCATATATTTT.